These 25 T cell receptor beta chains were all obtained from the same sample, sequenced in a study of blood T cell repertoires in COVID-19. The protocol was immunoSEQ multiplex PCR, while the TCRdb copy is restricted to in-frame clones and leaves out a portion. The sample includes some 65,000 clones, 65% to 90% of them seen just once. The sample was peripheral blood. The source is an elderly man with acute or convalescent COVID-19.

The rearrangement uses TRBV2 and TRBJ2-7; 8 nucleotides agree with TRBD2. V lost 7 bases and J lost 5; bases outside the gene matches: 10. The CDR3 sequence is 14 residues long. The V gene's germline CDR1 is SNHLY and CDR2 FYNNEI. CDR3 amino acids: CASKGSLAADEQYF. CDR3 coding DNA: TGTGCCAGCAAAGGTTCACTAGCGGCCGACGAGCAGTACTTC.

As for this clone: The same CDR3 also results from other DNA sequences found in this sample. The CDR3 region is CASSPSSYEQYF. Here the CDR3 DNA reads TGTGCCAGCTCACCCAGCTCCTACGAGCAGTACTTC. The chain uses TRBV18 and TRBJ2-7; no clear D gene. CDR3 size: 12 residues. Germline V gene sequence: CDR1 KGHSH, CDR2 LQKENI. V was clipped by 3 bases and J by 0 bases, with 3 bases between them.

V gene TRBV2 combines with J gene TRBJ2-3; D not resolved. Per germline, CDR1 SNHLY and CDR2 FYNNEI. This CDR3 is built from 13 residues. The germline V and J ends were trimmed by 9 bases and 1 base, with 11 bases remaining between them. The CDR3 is CARPRECTDTQYF. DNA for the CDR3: TGTGCCAGGCCGCGTGAATGCACAGATACGCAGTATTTT.

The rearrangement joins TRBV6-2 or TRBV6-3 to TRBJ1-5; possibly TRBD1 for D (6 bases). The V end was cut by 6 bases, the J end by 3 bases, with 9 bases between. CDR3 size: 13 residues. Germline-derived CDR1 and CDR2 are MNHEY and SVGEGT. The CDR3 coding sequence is TGTGCCAGCAGCAGACAGGTCAATCAGCCCCAGCATTTT. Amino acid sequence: CASSRQVNQPQHF.

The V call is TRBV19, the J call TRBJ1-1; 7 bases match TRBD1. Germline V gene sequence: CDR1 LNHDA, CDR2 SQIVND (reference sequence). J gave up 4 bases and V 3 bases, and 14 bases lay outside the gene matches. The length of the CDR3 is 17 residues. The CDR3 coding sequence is TGTGCCAGTAGTATTACCCCCCGACAGGGATCCGGCACTGAAGCTTTCTTT. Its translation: CASSITPRQGSGTEAFF.

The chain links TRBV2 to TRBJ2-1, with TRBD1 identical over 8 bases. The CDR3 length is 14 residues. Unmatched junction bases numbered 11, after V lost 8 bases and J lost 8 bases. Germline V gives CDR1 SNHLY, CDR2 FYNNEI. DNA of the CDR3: TGTGCCAGCGATACACCGGGACAGGCCCATGAGCAGTTCTTC. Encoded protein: CASDTPGQAHEQFF.

As DNA, the CDR3 is TGTGCCAGCAGTTTCAGTCTAGCGGGAGGGAGGCCCGGGGAGCTGTTTTTT. Its protein is CASSFSLAGGRPGELFF. The J gene is TRBJ2-2, the V gene TRBV27, with 12 bases identical to TRBD2. The J segment lost 6 bases and the V segment lost 3 bases, leaving 8 bases of the junction unmatched. CDR1 MNHEY and CDR2 SMNVEV come from the germline V gene (reference sequence). There are 17 residues in the CDR3.

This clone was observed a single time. Here the CDR3 reads CATGGVLNTEAFF. Written as DNA, the CDR3 is TGTGCCACCGGGGGGGTCTTGAACACTGAAGCTTTCTTT. The genes are TRBV18 and TRBJ1-1, with D perhaps matching TRBD1 (5 bases). CDR1 and CDR2 (germline): KGHSH, LQKENI. V lost 10 bases, J lost 0 bases, and 12 bases lay in between. The CDR3 totals 13 residues.

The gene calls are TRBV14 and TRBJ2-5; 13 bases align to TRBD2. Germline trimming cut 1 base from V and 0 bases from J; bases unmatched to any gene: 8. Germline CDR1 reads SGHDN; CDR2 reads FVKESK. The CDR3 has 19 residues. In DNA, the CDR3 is TGTGCCAGCAGCCAAGGCTATCGGGGACTAGCGGGATACCAAGAGACCCAGTACTTC. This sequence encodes CASSQGYRGLAGYQETQYF.

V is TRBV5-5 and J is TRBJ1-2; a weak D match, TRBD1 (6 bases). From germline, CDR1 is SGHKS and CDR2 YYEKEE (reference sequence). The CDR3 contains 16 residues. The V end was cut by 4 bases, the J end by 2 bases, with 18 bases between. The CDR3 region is CASSIPDRFANYGYTF. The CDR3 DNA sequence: TGTGCCAGCAGCATACCCGACAGGTTCGCCAACTATGGCTACACCTTC.

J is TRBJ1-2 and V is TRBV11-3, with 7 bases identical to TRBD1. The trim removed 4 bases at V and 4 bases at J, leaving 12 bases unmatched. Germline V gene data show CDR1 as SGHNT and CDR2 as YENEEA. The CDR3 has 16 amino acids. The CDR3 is CASSSSRDSLFYGYTF. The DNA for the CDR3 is TGTGCCAGCAGCTCCTCGCGGGACAGCCTCTTCTATGGCTACACCTTC.

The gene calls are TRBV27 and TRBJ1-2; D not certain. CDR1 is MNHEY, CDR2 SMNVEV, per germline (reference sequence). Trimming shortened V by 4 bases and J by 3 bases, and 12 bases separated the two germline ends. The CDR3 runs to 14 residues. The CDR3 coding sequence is TGTGCCAGCAGTTCCTCCGGCGGGTACTATGGCTACACCTTC. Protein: CASSSSGGYYGYTF.

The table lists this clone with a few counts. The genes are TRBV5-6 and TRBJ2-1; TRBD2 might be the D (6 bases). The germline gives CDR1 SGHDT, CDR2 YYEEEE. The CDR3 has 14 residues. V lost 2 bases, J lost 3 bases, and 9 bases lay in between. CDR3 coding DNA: TGTGCCAGCAGCTTAGGAGGGGTCTACAATGAGCAGTTCTTC. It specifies CASSLGGVYNEQFF.

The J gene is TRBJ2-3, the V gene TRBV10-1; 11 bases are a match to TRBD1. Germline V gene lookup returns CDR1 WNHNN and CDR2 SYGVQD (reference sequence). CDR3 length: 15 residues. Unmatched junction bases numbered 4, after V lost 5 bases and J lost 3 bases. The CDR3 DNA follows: TGCGCCAGCAGTCCGGACAGGGGGCTGACAGATACGCAGTATTTT. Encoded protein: CASSPDRGLTDTQYF.

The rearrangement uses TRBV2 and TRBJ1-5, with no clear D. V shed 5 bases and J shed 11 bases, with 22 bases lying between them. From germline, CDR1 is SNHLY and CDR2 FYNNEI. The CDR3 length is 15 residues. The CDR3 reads CASSISGSPNFSQHF. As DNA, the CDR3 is TGTGCCAGCAGTATATCCGGGAGCCCCAATTTTTCCCAGCATTTT. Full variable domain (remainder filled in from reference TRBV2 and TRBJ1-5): EPEVTQTPSHQVTQMGQEVILRCVPISNHLYFYWYRQILGQKVEFLVSFYNNEISEKSEIFDDQFSVERPDGSNFTLKIRSTKLEDSAMYFCASSISGSPNFSQHFGDGTRLSIL.

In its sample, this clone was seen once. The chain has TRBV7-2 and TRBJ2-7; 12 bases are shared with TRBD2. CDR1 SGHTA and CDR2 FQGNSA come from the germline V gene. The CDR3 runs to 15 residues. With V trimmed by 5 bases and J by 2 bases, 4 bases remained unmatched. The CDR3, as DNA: TGTGCCAGCAGCCAGACTAGCGGGGGTCCCTACGAGCAGTACTTC. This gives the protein CASSQTSGGPYEQYF. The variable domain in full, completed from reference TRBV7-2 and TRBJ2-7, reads GAGVSQSPSNKVTEKGKDVELRCDPISGHTALYWYRQSLGQGLEFLIYFQGNSAPDKSGLPSDRFSAERTGGSVSTLTIQRTQQEDSAVYLCASSQTSGGPYEQYFGPGTRLTVT.

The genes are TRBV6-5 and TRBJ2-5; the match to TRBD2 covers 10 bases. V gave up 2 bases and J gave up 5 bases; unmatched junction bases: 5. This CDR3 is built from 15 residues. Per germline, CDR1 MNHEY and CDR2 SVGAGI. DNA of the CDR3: TGTGCCAGCAGTTACACTAGCGGGGACAGGGAGACCCAGTACTTC. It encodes CASSYTSGDRETQYF.

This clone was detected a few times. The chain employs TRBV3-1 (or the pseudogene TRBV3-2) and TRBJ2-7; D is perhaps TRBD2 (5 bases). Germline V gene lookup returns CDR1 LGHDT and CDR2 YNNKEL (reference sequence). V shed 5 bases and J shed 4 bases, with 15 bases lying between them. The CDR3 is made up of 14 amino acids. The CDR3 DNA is TGTGCCAGCAGCAATAGCTGGCGCGGGTACGAGCAGTACTTC. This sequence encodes CASSNSWRGYEQYF.

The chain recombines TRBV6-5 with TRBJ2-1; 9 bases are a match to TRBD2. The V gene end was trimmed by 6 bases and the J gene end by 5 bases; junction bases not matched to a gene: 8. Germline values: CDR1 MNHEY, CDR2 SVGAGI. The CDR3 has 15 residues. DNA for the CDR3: TGTGCCAGCAGGAATAGCGGGAGTGGAAACAATGAGCAGTTCTTC. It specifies CASRNSGSGNNEQFF.

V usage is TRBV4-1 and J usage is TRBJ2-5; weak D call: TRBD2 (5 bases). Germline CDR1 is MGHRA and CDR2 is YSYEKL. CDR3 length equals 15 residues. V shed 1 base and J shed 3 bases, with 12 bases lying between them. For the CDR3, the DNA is TGCGCCAGCAGCCAAGGGATCCTGAGGGAAGAGACCCAGTACTTC. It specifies CASSQGILREETQYF.

CDR3 sequence (DNA): TGTGCCAGCAGCAGGGGGCACTCCTACGAGCAGTACTTC. Its protein is CASSRGHSYEQYF. V gene TRBV5-5 combines with J gene TRBJ2-7; TRBD1 matches at 7 bases. The trim removed 4 bases at V and 0 bases at J, leaving 1 base unmatched. The CDR3 loop spans 13 amino acids. Germline V gene lookup returns CDR1 SGHKS and CDR2 YYEKEE (reference sequence).

DNA of the CDR3: TGTGCCAGCAGCCAATACGGGGGACAGTATTATTCACCCCTCCACTTT. It specifies CASSQYGGQYYSPLHF. The chain couples TRBV3-1 (or the pseudogene TRBV3-2) to TRBJ1-6, with 7 nucleotides matching TRBD1. The V and J ends lost 2 bases and 8 bases, in that order; junction bases with no gene match: 9. Germline assignment: CDR1 LGHDT and CDR2 YNNKEL (reference sequence). The CDR3 runs 16 residues.

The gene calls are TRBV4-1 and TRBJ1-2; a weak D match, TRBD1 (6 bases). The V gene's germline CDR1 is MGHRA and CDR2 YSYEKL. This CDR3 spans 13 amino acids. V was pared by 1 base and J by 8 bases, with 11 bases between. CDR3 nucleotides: TGCGCCAGCAGCCAAGTAGGGGGTGAAGGCTACACCTTC. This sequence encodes CASSQVGGEGYTF.

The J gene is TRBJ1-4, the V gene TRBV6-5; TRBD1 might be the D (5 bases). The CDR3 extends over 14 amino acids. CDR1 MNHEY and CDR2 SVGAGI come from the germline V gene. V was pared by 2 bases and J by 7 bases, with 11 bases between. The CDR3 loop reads CASSYGGVGEKLFF. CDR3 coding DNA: TGTGCCAGCAGTTACGGAGGGGTGGGTGAAAAACTGTTTTTT.

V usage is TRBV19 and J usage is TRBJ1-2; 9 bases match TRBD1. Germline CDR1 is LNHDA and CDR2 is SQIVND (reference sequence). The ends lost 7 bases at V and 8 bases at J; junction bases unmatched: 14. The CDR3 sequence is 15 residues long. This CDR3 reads CASTQKGGQGYGYTF. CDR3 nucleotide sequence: TGTGCCAGTACCCAAAAGGGGGGACAGGGCTACGGCTACACCTTC. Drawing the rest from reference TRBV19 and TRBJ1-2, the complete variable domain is DGGITQSPKYLFRKEGQNVTLSCEQNLNHDAMYWYRQDPGQGLRLIYYSQIVNDFQKGDIAEGYSVSREKKESFPLTVTSAQKNPTAFYLCASTQKGGQGYGYTFGSGTRLTVV.